Presented here are 16 T cell receptor beta chains from one specimen sequenced in a study of molecular identifiers for immune sequencing clone quantification. TCRdb recomputed calls from the PCR reads with MiXCR, one row per CDR3 protein. Counted here are some 41,000 distinct CDR3 sequences, around 20% occurring once; the ten biggest clones make up 7.1%. Sequencing used naive CD8+ T cells from blood, with Jurkat cell RNA spiked in. Subset given: FACS-sorted CD8+CD4-CCR7+CD45RA+ naive T cells. These receptors were taken from a human donor in good health. Some libraries in this study had Jurkat cell RNA spiked in.

This clonotype was detected ten times or more. J is TRBJ1-4 and V is TRBV5-5; D unclear. CDR3 length: 13 residues. V was cut by 1 base and J by 5 bases, with 6 bases left in between. Germline V gene data show CDR1 as SGHKS and CDR2 as YYEKEE (reference sequence). DNA of the CDR3: TGTGCCAGCAGCTTGTGGCGAAATGAAAAACTGTTTTTT. As protein: CASSLWRNEKLFF.

This clonotype was found many times. V gene TRBV29-1 combines with J gene TRBJ1-2; D perhaps matches TRBD1 (5 bases). With 5 bases removed from V and 3 bases from J, the gap between germline ends came to 19 bases. Looked up from germline, CDR1 is SQVTM and CDR2 is ANQGSEA. This CDR3 is built from 15 residues. CDR3 loop: CSVNPGTRAHYGYTF. CDR3 DNA: TGCAGCGTTAACCCCGGGACCCGCGCCCACTATGGCTACACCTTC.

This clonotype was seen many times. The V and J genes are TRBV29-1 and TRBJ2-3; D possibly corresponds to TRBD1 (5 bases). The CDR3 is 14 residues long. Germline CDR1 SQVTM, CDR2 ANQGSEA. V was clipped by 3 bases and J by 2 bases, with 12 bases between them. DNA for the CDR3: TGCAGCGTTGACCTGGCAGGGTACACAGATACGCAGTATTTT. It encodes CSVDLAGYTDTQYF.

This clonotype was counted many times. V and J are TRBV9 and TRBJ2-6, with 11 bases that match TRBD1. The CDR3 consists of 20 residues. J was trimmed by 0 bases and V by 4 bases; bases with no gene match: 12. CDR1 and CDR2 (germline): SGDLS, YYNGEE. The CDR3 DNA reads TGTGCCAGCAGCATGAGAGCCCCCGGGACAGGGGGCTCTGGGGCCAACGTCCTGACTTTC. It specifies CASSMRAPGTGGSGANVLTF.

The genes are TRBV5-1 and TRBJ2-7; D remains unclear. The germline gives CDR1 SGHRS, CDR2 YFSETQ. CDR3 length: 13 amino acids. V lost 4 bases, J lost 0 bases, and 8 bases lay in between. CDR3 residues: CASSEGYSYEQYF. Written as DNA, the CDR3 is TGCGCCAGCAGCGAAGGATACTCCTACGAGCAGTACTTC.

To note about this clonotype: A read error may explain this, as a much larger clone is one base away. This rearrangement joins TRBV20-1 to TRBJ2-2; D gene ambiguous. The V gene's germline CDR1 is DFQATT and CDR2 SNEGSKA (reference sequence). The CDR3 is made up of 12 amino acids. CDR3 sequence reads: CCARGPWRELFF. The CDR3 region has the DNA TGCTGTGCTAGAGGCCCCTGGAGGGAGCTGTTTTTT.

About this clonotype: Given a much more abundant clone one base away, this may be a read error. The genes are TRBV6-2 or TRBV6-3 and TRBJ1-5, with 9 bases matching TRBD1. Germline CDR1 MNHEY, CDR2 SVGEGT. The length of the CDR3 is 14 residues. CDR3: CASIDRGDDQPRHF. The CDR3 nucleotides read TGTGCCAGCATCGACAGGGGGGATGATCAGCCCCGGCATTTT.

V gene TRBV20-1 combines with J gene TRBJ1-2; 10 nucleotides agree with TRBD1. This CDR3 has 13 residues. V was clipped by 5 bases and J by 7 bases; unmatched bases: 7. CDR1 and CDR2 from the germline V gene are DFQATT and SNEGSKA (reference sequence). The DNA for the CDR3 is TGCAGTGCTGGGGGACAGGGGCGGGCTGGCTACACCTTC. Translating gives CSAGGQGRAGYTF.

This clonotype has ten or more counts. The genes are TRBV19 and TRBJ2-7; no clear D. The CDR3 has 16 residues. CDR1 and CDR2 from the germline V gene are LNHDA and SQIVND (reference sequence). Trimming removed 8 bases from V and 4 bases from J, with 24 bases in between. The CDR3 bases are TGTGCCAGTTTCCCCAGTCCCCAACCTCTGCGGTACGAGCAGTACTTC. Translation: CASFPSPQPLRYEQYF.

The V and J genes are TRBV12-5 and TRBJ2-2; the D is unclear. CDR1 is LGHNT, CDR2 FRNRAP, per germline. With 7 bases removed from V and 0 bases from J, the gap between germline ends came to 3 bases. The CDR3 has 12 amino acids. The CDR3 loop is CASASNTGELFF. CDR3 nucleotides: TGTGCTAGTGCCTCGAACACCGGGGAGCTGTTTTTT.

The table lists this clonotype with many counts. The V and J genes are TRBV7-9 and TRBJ2-7, with D possibly called TRBD1 or TRBD2 (5 bases each). The CDR3 spans 14 residues. Per germline, CDR1 SEHNR and CDR2 FQNEAQ (reference sequence). V was shortened by 5 bases and J by 0 bases, with 11 bases between the two germline ends. The CDR3 region has the DNA TGTGCCAGCAGCCTCCGGGACCACTCCTACGAGCAGTACTTC. Translation: CASSLRDHSYEQYF.

This clonotype was observed many times. J is TRBJ2-1 and V is TRBV21-1; the DNA was not used to check the table's D call, TRBD2. TRBV21-1 is designated a pseudogene. This CDR3 comprises 18 residues. The CDR3 DNA reads TGTGCCAGCACCGACGTTAACGCACTAGCAGATTCCTACAATGAGCAGTTCTTC. It is translated as CASTDVNALADSYNEQFF.

The table lists this clonotype with many counts. The chain links TRBV9 to TRBJ2-7; 10 nucleotides line up with TRBD2. The trim removed 4 bases at V and 6 bases at J, leaving 7 bases unmatched. The CDR3 sequence is 14 residues long. Per germline, CDR1 SGDLS and CDR2 YYNGEE. CDR3 sequence: CASSSGLAGVEQYF. The CDR3 DNA reads TGTGCCAGCAGCTCCGGGCTAGCGGGAGTCGAGCAGTACTTC.

Note on this clonotype: A clone one base away is much larger, so this may be a read error. Since no conserved phenylalanine or tryptophan closes the CDR3, a read error is the likely cause. The genes are TRBV4-2 and TRBJ2-1; 7 nucleotides line up with TRBD2. The CDR3 sequence is 16 residues long. Germline V gene lookup returns CDR1 LGHNA and CDR2 YNFKEQ. V gave up 0 bases and J gave up 8 bases; unmatched junction bases: 10. CDR3 protein: CASSQESWEGFDEQFL. The CDR3 DNA reads TGTGCCAGCAGCCAAGAGAGTTGGGAGGGGTTCGATGAGCAGTTCCTC.

With respect to this clonotype: Being one base from a much bigger clone, this may be a read error. The chain joins TRBV7-6 to TRBJ2-5; D possibly corresponds to TRBD1 (6 bases). CDR1 and CDR2 (germline): SGHVS, FNYEAQ. CDR3 length: 15 amino acids. V was shortened by 8 bases and J by 2 bases, with 18 bases between the two germline ends. CDR3 amino acids: CASSSAGEPQETQYF. As DNA, the CDR3 is TGTGCCAGCTCCAGCGCAGGGGAGCCACAAGAGACCCAGTACTTC.

This clonotype was detected ten times or more. The DNA for the CDR3 is TGTGCCACCAGTGATTTGCGGGATGAGGGGCCCCAGCATTTT. It yields the protein CATSDLRDEGPQHF. The chain links TRBV24-1 to TRBJ1-5; D unresolved. The V end was cut by 0 bases, the J end by 9 bases, with 11 bases between. The CDR3 consists of 14 residues. Germline V lookup: CDR1 KGHDR, CDR2 SFDVKD.